This TCR beta chain is from a study of cytomegalovirus exposure and HLA in healthy donors. The study, taken as a whole, reports: Researchers catalogued 164 TCR beta chains as cytomegalovirus-associated.

The PCR was carried out with 60 Vbeta primers and 13 Jbeta primers. Sequencing was performed with immunoSEQ multiplex PCR; in TCRdb, only in-frame clones are kept and a portion is missing. The sample holds approximately 150,000 clones, approximately 82% seen once. With V trimmed by 2 bases and J by 3 bases, 7 bases remained unmatched. Germline V CDR1 and CDR2: MNHNS, SASEGT. The CDR3 is 15 residues long. Healthy donors of bone marrow made up the group. With regard to this clone: What it recognizes is unknown.

This chain connects TRBV6-1 to TRBJ2-7; 7 bases align to TRBD1. Material: PBMCs. This sequence was found in a woman aged 40 to 50 in good health and CMV-seronegative. CDR3 coding DNA: TGTGCCAGCAGTGAATCGCCGGACAGGTTCTACGAGCAGTACTTC. It yields the protein CASSESPDRFYEQYF.